This T cell receptor beta chain was captured in a study of T-cell reconstitution after alpha-beta-depleted transplantation in children. Germline V gene sequence: CDR1 ENHRY, CDR2 SYGVKD. The CDR3 loop spans 14 amino acids. V lost 0 bases and J lost 6, with 8 bases in between. TCRbeta library preparation incorporated unique molecular identifiers. A single record per CDR3 protein comes from TCRdb applying MiXCR to the PCR reads. The sample carries around 410,000 distinct CDR3 sequences, about 11% recorded once. This clonotype was observed at least ten times. The starting material was PBMCs from the stem cell graft donor, obtained from the stem cell graft. The sequence was collected from a human donor who donated a stem cell graft to a child with acute myeloid leukemia. This rearrangement joins TRBV10-3 to TRBJ2-2, with D hard to call. The CDR3 nucleotides are TGTGCCATCAGTGAGTCTGGGATCGCCGGGGAGCTGTTTTTT. Protein sequence: CAISESGIAGELFF.